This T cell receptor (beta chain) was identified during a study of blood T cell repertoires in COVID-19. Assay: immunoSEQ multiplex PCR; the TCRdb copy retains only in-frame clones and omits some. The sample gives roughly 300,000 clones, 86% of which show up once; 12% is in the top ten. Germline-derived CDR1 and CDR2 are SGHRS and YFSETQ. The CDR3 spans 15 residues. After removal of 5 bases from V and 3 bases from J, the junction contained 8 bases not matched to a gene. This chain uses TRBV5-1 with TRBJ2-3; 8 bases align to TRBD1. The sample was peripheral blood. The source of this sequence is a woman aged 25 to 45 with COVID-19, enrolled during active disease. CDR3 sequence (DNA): TGCGCCAGCAGTGATCCAGGGGGCTCGACAGATACGCAGTATTTT. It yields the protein CASSDPGGSTDTQYF.